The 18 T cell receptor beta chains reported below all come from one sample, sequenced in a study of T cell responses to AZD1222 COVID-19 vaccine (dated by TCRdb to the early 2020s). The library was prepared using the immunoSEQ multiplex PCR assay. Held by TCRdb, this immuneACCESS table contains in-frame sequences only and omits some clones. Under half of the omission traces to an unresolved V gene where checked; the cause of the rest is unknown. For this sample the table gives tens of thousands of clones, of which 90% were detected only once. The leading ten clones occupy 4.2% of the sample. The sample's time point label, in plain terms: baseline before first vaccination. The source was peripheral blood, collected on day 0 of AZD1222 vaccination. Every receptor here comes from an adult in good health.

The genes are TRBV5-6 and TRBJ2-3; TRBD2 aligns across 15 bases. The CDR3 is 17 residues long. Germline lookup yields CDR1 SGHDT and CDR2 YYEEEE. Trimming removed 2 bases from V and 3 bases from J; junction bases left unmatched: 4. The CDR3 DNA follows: TGTGCCAGCAGCTTAGGGACTAGCGGGGGGCTAACAGATACGCAGTATTTT. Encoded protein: CASSLGTSGGLTDTQYF.

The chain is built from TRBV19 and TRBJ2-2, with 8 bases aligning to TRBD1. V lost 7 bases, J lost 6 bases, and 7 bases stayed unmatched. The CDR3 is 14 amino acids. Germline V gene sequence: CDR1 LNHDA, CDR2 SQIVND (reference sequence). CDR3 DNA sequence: TGTGCCAGTAACAGGGGGGCAGATGCCGGGGAGCTGTTTTTT. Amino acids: CASNRGADAGELFF.

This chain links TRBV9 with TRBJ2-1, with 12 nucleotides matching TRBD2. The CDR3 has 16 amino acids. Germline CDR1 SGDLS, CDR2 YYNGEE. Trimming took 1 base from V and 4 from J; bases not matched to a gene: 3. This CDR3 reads CASSVPSGGAYNEQFF. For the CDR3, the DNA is TGTGCCAGCAGCGTACCTAGCGGGGGGGCTTACAATGAGCAGTTCTTC.

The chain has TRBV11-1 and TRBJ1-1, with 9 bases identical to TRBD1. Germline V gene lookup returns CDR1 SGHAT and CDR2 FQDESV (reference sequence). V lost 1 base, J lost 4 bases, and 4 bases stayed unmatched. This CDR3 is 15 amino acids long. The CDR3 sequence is CASSLVGTGITEAFF. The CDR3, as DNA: TGTGCCAGCAGCTTAGTGGGGACAGGGATCACTGAAGCTTTCTTT.

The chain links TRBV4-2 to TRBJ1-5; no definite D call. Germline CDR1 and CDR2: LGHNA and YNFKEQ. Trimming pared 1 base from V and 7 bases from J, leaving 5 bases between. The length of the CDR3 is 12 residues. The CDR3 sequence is CASSQGGQPQHF. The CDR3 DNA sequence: TGTGCCAGCAGCCAAGGTGGCCAGCCCCAGCATTTT.

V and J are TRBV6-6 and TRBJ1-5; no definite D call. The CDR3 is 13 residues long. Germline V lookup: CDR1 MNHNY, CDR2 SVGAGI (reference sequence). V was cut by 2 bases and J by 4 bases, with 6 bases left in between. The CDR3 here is CASSYMGNQPQHF. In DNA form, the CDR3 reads TGTGCCAGCAGTTACATGGGGAATCAGCCCCAGCATTTT.

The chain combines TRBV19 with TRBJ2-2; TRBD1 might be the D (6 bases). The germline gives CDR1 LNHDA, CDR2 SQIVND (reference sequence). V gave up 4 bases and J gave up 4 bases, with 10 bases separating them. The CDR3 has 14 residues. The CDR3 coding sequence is TGTGCCAGTAGTAGAGTACAGGGCACCGGGGAGCTGTTTTTT. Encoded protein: CASSRVQGTGELFF. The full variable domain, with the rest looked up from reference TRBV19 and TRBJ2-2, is DGGITQSPKYLFRKEGQNVTLSCEQNLNHDAMYWYRQDPGQGLRLIYYSQIVNDFQKGDIAEGYSVSREKKESFPLTVTSAQKNPTAFYLCASSRVQGTGELFFGEGSRLTVL.

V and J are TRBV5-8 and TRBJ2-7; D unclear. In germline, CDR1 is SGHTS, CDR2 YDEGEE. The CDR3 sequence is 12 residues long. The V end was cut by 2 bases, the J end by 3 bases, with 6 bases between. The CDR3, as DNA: TGTGCCAGCAGCTTTCGTGGCTACGAGCAGTACTTC. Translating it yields CASSFRGYEQYF. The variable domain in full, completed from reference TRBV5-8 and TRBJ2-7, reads EAGVTQSPTHLIKTRGQQATLRCSPISGHTSVYWYQQALGLGLQFLLWYDEGEERNRGNFPPRFSGRQFPNYSSELNVNALELEDSALYLCASSFRGYEQYFGPGTRLTVT.

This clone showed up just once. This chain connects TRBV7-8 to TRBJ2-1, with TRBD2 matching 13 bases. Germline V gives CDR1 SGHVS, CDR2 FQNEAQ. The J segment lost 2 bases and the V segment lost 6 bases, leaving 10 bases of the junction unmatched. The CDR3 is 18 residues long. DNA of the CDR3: TGTGCCAGCAGGCCTCCTGCCGGGACTAGCGGGACCTACAATGAGCAGTTCTTC. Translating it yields CASRPPAGTSGTYNEQFF. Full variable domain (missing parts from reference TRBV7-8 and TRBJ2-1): GAGVSQSPRYKVAKRGQDVALRCDPISGHVSLFWYQQALGQGPEFLTYFQNEAQLDKSGLPSDRFFAERPEGSVSTLKIQRTQQEDSAVYLCASRPPAGTSGTYNEQFFGPGTRLTVL.

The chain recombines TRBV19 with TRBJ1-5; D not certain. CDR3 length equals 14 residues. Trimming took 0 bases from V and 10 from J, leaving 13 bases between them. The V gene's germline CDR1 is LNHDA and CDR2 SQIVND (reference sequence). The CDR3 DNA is TGTGCCAGTAGTATAGACCGGGTCCCCGGACCCCAGCATTTT. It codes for CASSIDRVPGPQHF.

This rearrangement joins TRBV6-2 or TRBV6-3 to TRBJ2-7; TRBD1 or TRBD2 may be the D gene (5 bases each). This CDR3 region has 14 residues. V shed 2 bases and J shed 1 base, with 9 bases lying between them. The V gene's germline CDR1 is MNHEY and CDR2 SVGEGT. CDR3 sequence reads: CASSYTRGSYEQYF. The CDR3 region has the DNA TGTGCCAGCAGTTACACGAGGGGATCCTACGAGCAGTACTTC.

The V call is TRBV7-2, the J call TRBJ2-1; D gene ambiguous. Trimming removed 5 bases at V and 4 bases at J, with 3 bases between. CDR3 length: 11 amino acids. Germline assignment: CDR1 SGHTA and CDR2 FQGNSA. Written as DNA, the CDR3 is TGTGCCAGCAGCCCTTACAATGAGCAGTTCTTC. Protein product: CASSPYNEQFF. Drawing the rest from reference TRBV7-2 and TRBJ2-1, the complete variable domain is GAGVSQSPSNKVTEKGKDVELRCDPISGHTALYWYRQSLGQGLEFLIYFQGNSAPDKSGLPSDRFSAERTGGSVSTLTIQRTQQEDSAVYLCASSPYNEQFFGPGTRLTVL.

Written as DNA, the CDR3 is TGTGCCAGCAGTTACGGACAGGGGGTGGTGAACACTGAAGCTTTCTTT. Translating gives CASSYGQGVVNTEAFF. The rearrangement uses TRBV6-2 or TRBV6-3 and TRBJ1-1, with TRBD1 identical over 10 bases. V lost 2 bases to trimming and J lost 0 bases; unmatched junction nucleotides: 3. The germline gives CDR1 MNHEY, CDR2 SVGEGT. The CDR3 extends over 16 amino acids.

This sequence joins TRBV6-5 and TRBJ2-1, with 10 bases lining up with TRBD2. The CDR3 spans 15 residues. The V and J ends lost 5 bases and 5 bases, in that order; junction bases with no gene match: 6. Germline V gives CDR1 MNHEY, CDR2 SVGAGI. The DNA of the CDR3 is TGTGCCAGCAGTCCGGGACTAGCGAGAGACAATGAGCAGTTCTTC. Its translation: CASSPGLARDNEQFF.

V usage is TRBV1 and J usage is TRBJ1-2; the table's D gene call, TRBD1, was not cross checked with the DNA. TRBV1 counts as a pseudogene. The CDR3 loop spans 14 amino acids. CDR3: CTSSPVIPGYGYTF. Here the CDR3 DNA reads TGCACCAGCAGCCCGGTCATACCAGGGTATGGCTACACCTTC.

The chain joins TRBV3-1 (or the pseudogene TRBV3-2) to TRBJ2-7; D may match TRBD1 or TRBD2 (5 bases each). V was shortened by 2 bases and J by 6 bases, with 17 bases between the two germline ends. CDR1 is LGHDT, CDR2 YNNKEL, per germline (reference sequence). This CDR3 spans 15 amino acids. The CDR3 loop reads CASSQTYSGTGEQYF. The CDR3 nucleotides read TGTGCCAGCAGCCAAACCTACTCCGGGACGGGCGAGCAGTACTTC.

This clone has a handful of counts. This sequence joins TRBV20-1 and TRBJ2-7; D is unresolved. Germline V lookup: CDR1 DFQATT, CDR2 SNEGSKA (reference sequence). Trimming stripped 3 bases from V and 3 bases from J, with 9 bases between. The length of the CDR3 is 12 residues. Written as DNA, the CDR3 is TGCAGTGCTAGTATAGCCAGCTACGAGCAGTACTTC. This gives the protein CSASIASYEQYF.

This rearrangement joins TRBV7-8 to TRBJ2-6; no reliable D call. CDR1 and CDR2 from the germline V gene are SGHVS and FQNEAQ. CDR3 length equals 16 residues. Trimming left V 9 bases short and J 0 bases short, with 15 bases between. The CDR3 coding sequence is TGTGCCAGTCTTCCTAGGTGGTTCTCTGGGGCCAACGTCCTGACTTTC. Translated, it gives CASLPRWFSGANVLTF.